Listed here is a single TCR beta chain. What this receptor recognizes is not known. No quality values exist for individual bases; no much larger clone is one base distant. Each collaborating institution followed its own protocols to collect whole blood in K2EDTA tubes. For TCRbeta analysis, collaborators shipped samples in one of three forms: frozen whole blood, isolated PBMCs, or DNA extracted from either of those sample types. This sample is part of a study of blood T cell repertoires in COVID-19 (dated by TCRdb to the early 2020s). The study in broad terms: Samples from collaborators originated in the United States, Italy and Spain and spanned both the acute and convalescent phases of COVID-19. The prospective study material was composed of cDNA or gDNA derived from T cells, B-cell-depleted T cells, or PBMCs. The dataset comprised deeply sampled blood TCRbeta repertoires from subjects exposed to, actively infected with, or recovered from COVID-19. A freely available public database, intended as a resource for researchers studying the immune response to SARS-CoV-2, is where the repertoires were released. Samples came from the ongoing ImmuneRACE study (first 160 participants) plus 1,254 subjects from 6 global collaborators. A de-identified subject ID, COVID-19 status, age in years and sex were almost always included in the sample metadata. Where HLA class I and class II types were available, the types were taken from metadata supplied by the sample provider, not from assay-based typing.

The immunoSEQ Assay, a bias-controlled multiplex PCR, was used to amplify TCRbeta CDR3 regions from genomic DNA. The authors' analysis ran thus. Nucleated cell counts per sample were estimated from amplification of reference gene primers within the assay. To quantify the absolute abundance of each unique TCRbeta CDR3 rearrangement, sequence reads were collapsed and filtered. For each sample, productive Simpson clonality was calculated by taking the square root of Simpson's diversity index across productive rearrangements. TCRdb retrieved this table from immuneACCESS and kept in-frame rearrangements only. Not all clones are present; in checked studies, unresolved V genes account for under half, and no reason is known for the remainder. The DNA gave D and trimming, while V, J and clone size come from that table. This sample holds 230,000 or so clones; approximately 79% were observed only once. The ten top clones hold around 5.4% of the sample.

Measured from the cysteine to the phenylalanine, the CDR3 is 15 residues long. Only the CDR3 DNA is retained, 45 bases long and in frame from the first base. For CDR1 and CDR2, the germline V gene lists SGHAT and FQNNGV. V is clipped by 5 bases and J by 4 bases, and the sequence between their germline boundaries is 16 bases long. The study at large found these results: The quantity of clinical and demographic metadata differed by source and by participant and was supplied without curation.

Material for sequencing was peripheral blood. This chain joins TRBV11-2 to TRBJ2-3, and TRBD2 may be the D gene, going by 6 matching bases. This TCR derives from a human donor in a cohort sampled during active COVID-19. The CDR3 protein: CASSAQIAESDTQYF. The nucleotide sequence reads TGTGCCAGCAGCGCACAAATAGCGGAATCAGATACGCAGTATTTT.